The entry below describes one T cell receptor (beta chain). This sample is drawn from a study of T cells in Graves' hyperthyroidism and ophthalmopathy. Researchers amplified the TCR beta CDR3 regions from RNA transcripts. HTBI primers drove first-round RT-PCR of the TCR CDR3. TCRdb analysed the multiplex PCR reads with MiXCR anew, one entry per CDR3 protein. The sample records 600,000 or so distinct CDR3 sequences, roughly 46% being singletons. Sequenced material: peripheral blood or thyroid tissue (not recorded which). This sequence was found in a woman aged 18 to 35 with Graves' hyperthyroidism.

The DNA of the CDR3 is TGTGCCAGCAGTTACTCGAGGCCGGGACGGCTGGGCACTGAAGCTTTCTTT. Residues: CASSYSRPGRLGTEAFF. V usage is TRBV2 and J usage is TRBJ1-1; TRBD1 might be the D (5 bases). The CDR3 contains 17 residues. Germline CDR1 is SNHLY and CDR2 is FYNNEI. Trimming stripped 5 bases from V and 4 bases from J, with 23 bases between. Looking up the rest from reference TRBV2 and TRBJ1-1 gives the full variable domain: EPEVTQTPSHQVTQMGQEVILRCVPISNHLYFYWYRQILGQKVEFLVSFYNNEISEKSEIFDDQFSVERPDGSNFTLKIRSTKLEDSAMYFCASSYSRPGRLGTEAFFGQGTRLTVV.